This TCR beta chain was recovered during a study of cytomegalovirus exposure and HLA in healthy donors (dated by TCRdb to the late 2010s). Notes on the research overall: An earlier analysis of 587 of the donors reported about 280 Gb of sequence data and 90 million to 120 million unique TCR beta sequences obtained from about 180 million T cells. Roughly 310 gigabases of sequencing data and 80 million or so unique TCR sequences were included in an early release covering around 650 HLA-typed donors. Of the roughly 400 genotyped donors, less than 85% were placed in the genetic ancestry cluster associated with self-reported Caucasian donors. The aim of the study was to test whether cataloging public T cell receptors could identify signatures of past pathogen exposure. The T cell repertoires of under 750 subjects were profiled by immunosequencing and related to cytomegalovirus serostatus. In addition to the first cohort of 666 subjects, a separate validation cohort of 120 different subjects was used. The study combined high-throughput TCR immunosequencing, statistical association of individual TCRs with disease status, and machine learning to predict cytomegalovirus infection status. A later analysis re-examined previously published TCR beta repertoires from just over 650 donors and added high-resolution HLA genotyping to investigate patterns of TCR occurrence. The later analysis used no new phenotypic data to find candidate immune exposures, relying instead on TCR beta sequences and their occurrence across donors. An earlier analysis of fewer than 700 of the donors applied high-throughput TCR beta sequencing to assess whether each TCR beta V gene segment acted as functional or pseudogenic. Donor age, sex, ethnicity and CMV serostatus were compiled together with the repertoire data. Genome-wide SNP genotypes for about 65% of the 666 donors were used in a later genetic analysis, which treated that subset as a discovery cohort. All discovery cohort repertoires had been generated using a single sequencing platform. Class I and class II HLA loci were covered by the typing at four-digit resolution. The number of donors typed differed by locus, with 629-630 for A, B, C, DRB1 and DQB1, more than 500 for DQA1, 606 for DPA1, and over 400 for DPB1. About five DR-DQ haplotypes were handled as single units for association and clustering, since linkage in the cohort was strong. Across about 380 genotyped donors of the cohort, an average of approximately 240,000 unique TCR beta nucleotide sequences per donor were sequenced, and roughly 18% of those sequences were non-productive. Broader findings and caveats from the paper: In a later analysis, HLA-associated TCR beta chains showed more clonal expansion and lower generation probabilities than non-associated chains that were equally common. A later analysis found that TCR association rates varied across HLA loci, with DRB1 alleles showing the most associated TCRs and HLA-C alleles the fewest. In an earlier analysis of approximately 590 of the donors, most TCR beta V segments were observed in productive rearrangements about 87% or about 30% of the time, broadly matching IMGT annotations. A group of highly shared sequence variants was considered likely to be a technical artifact of the sequencing pipeline. The earlier analysis of almost 600 of the donors excluded fewer than 20 rarely observed V segments, including chromosome 9 orphons, because counts were too low. According to a later analysis, parvovirus B19, influenza, CMV and Epstein-Barr virus appeared linked to several top co-occurrence clusters. In vitro tests confirmed that a few of the cytomegalovirus-associated TCR beta chains recognize cytomegalovirus antigens. The study gave a list of about 150 TCR beta chains associated with cytomegalovirus. In a later analysis, 15,000 to 20,000 TCR beta sequences were associated with specific HLA alleles at a false discovery rate of 0.05. According to a later genetic analysis, donors in an Asian-associated ancestry cluster had fewer N-insertions in productive TCRs than the approximately 670-donor mean. The authors suggested that the approach could potentially be generalized to other disease states and immunological phenotypes. Correlated functional status among segregating V segments might reflect linkage disequilibrium, but an unknown experimental factor could not be ruled out. When HLA alleles, especially DR and DQ, strongly co-occurred, attributing TCR associations to individual alleles was difficult. According to a later analysis, most CMV-associated TCR beta chains appeared to be HLA-restricted, and the HLA associations seemed to be driven largely by CMV exposure. Because the 87-base-pair reads could not distinguish some IMGT-functional V segments, including TRBV6-2 and TRBV6-3, those segments were excluded. For the cohort, immune exposure information was limited to CMV serostatus. Only TCR beta chains were sequenced in this cohort, and the absence of alpha or paired-chain data limited detectable features. HLA typing was unavailable for some donors at each locus, so association tests used only the typed subset. V-gene and J-gene trimming of TCR beta chains was associated with a missense DCLRE1C variant in a later genetic analysis, and the association was replicated in an independent cohort. Sequencing depth was assumed to be roughly uniform across donors in the presence/absence analyses, though that assumption may not hold. A further reported finding was that TCR beta sequences accurately predicted the HLA-A and HLA-B alleles for most subjects in the first cohort. Most TCR sequences were seen in very few donors, while some public TCRs were found in many individuals. In both the original and validation cohorts, the classifier was reported to diagnose cytomegalovirus status with high specificity and sensitivity.

The library was obtained by the immunoSEQ multiplex PCR assay. The multiplex PCR relied on a mix of 60 forward primers for TCR Vbeta segments and 13 reverse primers for TCR Jbeta segments. Amplification of the CDR3 region of rearranged TCR beta genes was performed with a multiplex PCR assay on genomic DNA. Amplified TCR beta libraries were sequenced as 87-base-pair reads on the Illumina HiSeq System. The paper's processing steps were these. In a later analysis, about 80 million unique TCR beta chains were counted across the 500 to 700 repertoires, and approximately 9.9 million of these chains were shared by at least two donors. Raw reads were error-corrected and collapsed into unique sequences by a nearest-neighbor algorithm in which closely related sequences were merged to remove PCR and sequencing errors. To assign V, D and J gene segments, CDR3 sequences were aligned to IMGT reference sequences. Each retained sequence needed at least a six-nucleotide match to both a V gene segment and a J gene segment. Rearrangements were classified as productive when the CDR3 lacked stop codons and remained in frame with V and J, and all other rearrangements were classified as non-productive. Following IMGT convention, CDR3 was defined as the stretch from the second conserved V-encoded cysteine up to the conserved J-encoded phenylalanine. The earlier analysis of some 550 of the donors excluded any sequence lacking an unambiguous match to a single V gene segment. In an earlier analysis of 587 of the donors, V segments were called functional above 56.7% productive rearrangements and were called segregating when the between-donor standard deviation exceeded 5%. A statistical classification framework was developed to diagnose cytomegalovirus status using the catalog of TCR beta chain sequences. In a later analysis, V and J genes were assigned by comparing TCR nucleotide sequences against IMGT/GENE-DB human TR gene sequences. The TCRdist pipeline was used in a later analysis to assign CDR3 sequences and most-parsimonious VDJ recombination scenarios. In a later analysis, each TCR beta chain was defined by its CDR3 amino acid sequence together with its V-gene family, and reads without a unique V-gene family were excluded. To address suspected cross-contamination and a sequencing artifact, a later analysis removed around 600 highly shared, low-generation-probability nucleotide sequences. A later analysis calculated a clonal expansion index for each public chain from normalized within-repertoire ranks of inferred template counts. In a later analysis, generation probabilities were computed using a VDJ recombination model fitted to out-of-frame rearrangements, and the results were checked against IGoR. In a later analysis, hypergeometric tests were used to score TCR-TCR, TCR-HLA and TCR-CMV co-occurrence, with a repertoire-size bias correction applied to TCR pairs. To estimate false discovery rates, a later analysis permuted the HLA or CMV assignments 20 times. In a later analysis, co-occurring TCRs were grouped with DBSCAN, and TCRdist sequence similarity was added when clustering was performed within HLA-allele-positive subsets. Co-occurrence clustering excluded repertoires with fewer than 30,000 or more than 120,000 public chains, plus five with anomalous nucleotide sharing. TCRdb's version of the immuneACCESS table is confined to in-frame rearrangements and falls short of the full clone set. An unresolved V gene accounts for under half of the shortfall where checked; the remainder is of unknown origin. Clone size and V and J calls were adopted from that table, with D and trimming inferred from the DNA. Here the sample has some 110,000 clones; 74% occur a single time. The leading ten clones occupy 4.8% of the sample.

In total, about 650 healthy bone marrow donors made up the cohort. Cohort members were all nominally healthy when sampled, although unrecorded immune exposures were likely present. The donor was CMV seropositive and was included in the group of 250 to 300 seropositive cohort members. A peripheral blood sample was collected from each donor, and TCR beta sequencing was performed on peripheral blood mononuclear cells. Genomic DNA extraction from the blood cell samples was performed with the Qiagen DNeasy Blood Extraction Kit. For this clone: The antigen it recognizes is unknown. Base qualities are missing; no much larger clone stands one base away. This sample includes further DNA sequences coding for the same CDR3.

V is shortened by 5 bases, J by 4 bases, and the region joining them spans 14 bases. Reading the germline V gene gives CDR1 MNHEY and CDR2 SVGAGI. The CDR3 numbers 14 residues from cysteine through phenylalanine. The retained sequence is limited to the CDR3, 42 bases, with the frame set at the first base. The chain is encoded by TRBV6-5 joined to TRBJ1-2; tentative D gene TRBD1, with 5 bases matching. Specimen: PBMCs. This TCR was sampled from a man between 25 and 39 years old in good health and CMV-seropositive. The base sequence is TGTGCCAGCAGTACCGGCAGGGAAGGCTATGGCTACACCTTC. It codes for CASSTGREGYGYTF.